This passage covers 10 T cell receptor beta chains from one sample sequenced in a study of human T cells and chemical hapten exposure. Time point noted: pre-sensitization, week 0. Treatment indicated: therapeutic diphenylcyclopropenone sensitization with weekly scalp DPC. TCRdb called the RACE reads again in MiXCR, with one record for every CDR3 protein. Of approximately 320,000 distinct CDR3 sequences detected, around 5% appear once; the ten largest clones hold around 8%. The specimen was whole blood, collected in connection with sensitization to the hapten diphenylcyclopropenone (DPC). The source is a woman between 18 and 29 years old with alopecia areata. Some clones in this sample may be carry-over from other donors' samples.

The CDR3 nucleotides are TGTGCCATCAGAACGGCGGGGATCACAGATACGCAGTATTTT. Protein sequence: CAIRTAGITDTQYF. The chain recombines TRBV10-3 with TRBJ2-3; TRBD2 is a possible D gene (6 bases). This CDR3 region has 14 residues. The ends were cut back, 6 bases at V and 2 bases at J, with 12 bases in the middle. In germline, CDR1 is ENHRY, CDR2 SYGVKD.

The genes are TRBV2 and TRBJ1-6; tentatively, D is TRBD1 (5 bases). Germline CDR1 is SNHLY and CDR2 is FYNNEI. The ends were cut back, 8 bases at V and 8 bases at J, with 13 bases in the middle. The CDR3 has 13 residues. CDR3 sequence (DNA): TGTGCCAGCGGAGGGGTGTCGCATTCACCCCTCCACTTT. Protein product: CASGGVSHSPLHF.

This sequence joins TRBV20-1 and TRBJ1-1; 7 positions agree with TRBD1. CDR3 length: 13 residues. With V trimmed by 6 bases and J by 6 bases, 10 bases remained unmatched. CDR1 and CDR2 from the germline V gene are DFQATT and SNEGSKA (reference sequence). The CDR3 reads CSAFLQGHSEAFF. Here the CDR3 DNA reads TGCAGTGCCTTCCTACAGGGGCATTCTGAAGCTTTCTTT.

In its sample, this clonotype was seen many times. V and J are TRBV12-3 or TRBV12-4 and TRBJ2-3, with a weak D call TRBD2 (5 bases). This CDR3 has 15 amino acids. With 5 bases removed from V and 2 bases from J, the gap between germline ends came to 14 bases. CDR3 protein: CASSLLAGNTDTQYF. As DNA, the CDR3 is TGTGCCAGCAGTCTTCTTGCGGGCAACACAGATACGCAGTATTTT.

A few counts support this clonotype. This chain links TRBV6-2 or TRBV6-3 with TRBJ2-3; 9 bases align to TRBD2. V lost 5 bases, J lost 4 bases, and 4 bases stayed unmatched. Germline V lookup: CDR1 MNHEY, CDR2 SVGEGT. The CDR3 covers 14 residues. In DNA form, the CDR3 reads TGTGCCAGCAGTGGGACTAGCTCTCCAGATACGCAGTATTTT. The encoded protein is CASSGTSSPDTQYF.

This chain joins TRBV7-3 and TRBJ2-5, with 9 bases fitting TRBD2. The CDR3 runs to 16 residues. V trimming: 3 bases; J trimming: 0 bases; junction bases outside the gene matches: 5. Germline loops: CDR1 SGHTA, CDR2 FQGTGA. Here the CDR3 DNA reads TGTGCCAGCAGCTTCGTAGCGGGGGCTAACCAAGAGACCCAGTACTTC. The encoded protein is CASSFVAGANQETQYF.

This clonotype was detected a few times. The chain recombines TRBV10-3 with TRBJ2-1; tentatively, D is TRBD1 (5 bases). CDR1 and CDR2 (germline): ENHRY, SYGVKD. Trimming cost V 8 bases and J 10 bases, with 12 bases left between them. CDR3 length: 11 residues. Here the CDR3 reads CAIAREEEQFF. The CDR3 DNA follows: TGTGCCATCGCCAGGGAAGAGGAGCAGTTCTTC.

Ten or more counts support this clonotype. The chain combines TRBV3-1 with TRBJ2-7, with 7 positions matching TRBD1. Trimming at V came to 1 base and at J to 6 bases, leaving 6 bases not matched to a gene. CDR3 length equals 14 residues. CDR1 LGHDT and CDR2 YNNKEL come from the germline V gene (reference sequence). CDR3 nucleotide sequence: TGTGCCAGCAGCCAAGTATCAGGGGGAAGCGAGCAGTACTTC. It encodes CASSQVSGGSEQYF.

This rearrangement joins TRBV4-2 to TRBJ1-2; TRBD1 aligns across 11 bases. The CDR3 runs to 16 residues. V trimming: 3 bases; J trimming: 4 bases; junction bases outside the gene matches: 7. Germline V CDR1 and CDR2: LGHNA, YNFKEQ. CDR3 sequence reads: CASSQGTGGLGYGYTF. CDR3 DNA: TGTGCCAGCAGCCAGGGGACAGGGGGATTGGGCTATGGCTACACCTTC.

This clonotype was seen more than once but under ten times. The chain carries TRBV28 and TRBJ1-2; D call uncertain. Trimming took 3 bases from V and 6 from J, leaving 20 bases between them. CDR1 and CDR2 from the germline V gene are MDHEN and SYDVKM. This CDR3 has 16 residues. CDR3 DNA sequence: TGTGCCAGCAGTTTCCCCTCAAAACCAACAGTAGATGGCTACACCTTC. It yields the protein CASSFPSKPTVDGYTF.